This is a list of T cell receptor beta chains from one sample in a study of identical twins. TCRdb recomputed calls from the 5' RACE reads with MiXCR, one row per CDR3 protein. The sample consists of 350,000 to 500,000 distinct CDR3 sequences, less than 20% of them appearing once. Source material: naive T cells sorted from blood. These receptors all stem from a man between 50 and 59 years old in good health. The CDR3 runs from the conserved cysteine through the conserved F or W. The order of the fields is D gene, V gene, clone size, J gene, CDR3 DNA, CDR3 protein. A D gene is named only where the DNA matches it firmly. Expanded clones get a size class; other rows say once, few or many, or leave the size out.

d_call: -
v_call: TRBV28
clone_size: many
j_call: TRBJ2-5
cdr3_nt: TGTGCCAGCAGTGTTCCGGAAGAGACCCAGTACTTC
cdr3_aa: CASSVPEETQYF

d_call: -
v_call: TRBV4-2
clone_size: many
j_call: TRBJ2-5
cdr3_nt: TGTGCCAGCAGCTCCATAGAGGGCCCGCAAGAGACCCAGTACTTC
cdr3_aa: CASSSIEGPQETQYF

d_call: -
v_call: TRBV6-1
clone_size: many
j_call: TRBJ2-7
cdr3_nt: TGTGCCACGACCTCTGACACATCCAGAGAGCAGTACTTC
cdr3_aa: CATTSDTSREQYF

d_call: -
v_call: TRBV5-6
clone_size: -
j_call: TRBJ2-2
cdr3_nt: TGTGCCAGCAGCTTGGCGGGACTGACGAACACCGGGGAGCTGTTTTTT
cdr3_aa: CASSLAGLTNTGELFF

d_call: -
v_call: TRBV27
clone_size: -
j_call: TRBJ1-1
cdr3_nt: TGTGCCAGCAGGGAAGGGGTAGTGAACACTGAAGCTTTCTTT
cdr3_aa: CASREGVVNTEAFF

d_call: TRBD2
v_call: TRBV6-5
clone_size: many
j_call: TRBJ2-7
cdr3_nt: TGTGCCAGCAGTTACATAAGGACTAGCGGGAGGACTTACGAGCAGTACTTC
cdr3_aa: CASSYIRTSGRTYEQYF

d_call: -
v_call: TRBV5-1
clone_size: few
j_call: TRBJ2-7
cdr3_nt: TGCGCCAGCAGCTTGGGTCGGGCCCCCTACGAGCAGTACTTC
cdr3_aa: CASSLGRAPYEQYF

d_call: TRBD1
v_call: TRBV27
clone_size: few
j_call: TRBJ2-4
cdr3_nt: TGTGCCAGCAGTCCCGGACAGGGGGCGGTTCCAAACATTCAGTACTTC
cdr3_aa: CASSPGQGAVPNIQYF

d_call: -
v_call: TRBV20-1
clone_size: few
j_call: TRBJ1-2
cdr3_nt: TGCAGCCGGCGCGAGCACGGCAACTATGGCTACACCTTC
cdr3_aa: CSRREHGNYGYTF

d_call: TRBD1
v_call: TRBV5-1
clone_size: few
j_call: TRBJ2-7
cdr3_nt: TGCGCCAGCAGCTTGGGACAGGGGGCTGTCTACGAGCAGTACTTC
cdr3_aa: CASSLGQGAVYEQYF

d_call: -
v_call: TRBV24-1
clone_size: -
j_call: TRBJ2-2
cdr3_nt: TGTGCCACCAGTGATCGGGTAACCGGGGAGCTGTTTTTT
cdr3_aa: CATSDRVTGELFF

d_call: TRBD1
v_call: TRBV18
clone_size: few
j_call: TRBJ2-7
cdr3_nt: TGTGCCAGCTCGACAGGGGTAAGCTCCTACGAGCAGTACTTC
cdr3_aa: CASSTGVSSYEQYF

d_call: TRBD1
v_call: TRBV28
clone_size: -
j_call: TRBJ2-7
cdr3_nt: TGTGCGTGCAGGGACAGGGGGAACTACGAGCAGTACTTC
cdr3_aa: CACRDRGNYEQYF

d_call: -
v_call: TRBV4-2
clone_size: -
j_call: TRBJ2-1
cdr3_nt: TGTGCCAGCAGCCAATCAGGCACCCTCCCACTTGATGAGCAGTTCTTC
cdr3_aa: CASSQSGTLPLDEQFF

d_call: -
v_call: TRBV19
clone_size: -
j_call: TRBJ2-6
cdr3_nt: TGTGCCAGTAGTCCAGGGTTTGGGGCCAACGTCCTGACTTTC
cdr3_aa: CASSPGFGANVLTF

d_call: -
v_call: TRBV9
clone_size: -
j_call: TRBJ2-7
cdr3_nt: TGTGCCAGCAGTCTGGACAGATCCCCCTACGAGCAGTACTTC
cdr3_aa: CASSLDRSPYEQYF

d_call: -
v_call: TRBV6-1
clone_size: -
j_call: TRBJ2-5
cdr3_nt: TGTGCCAGCAGTGCCCTTAGGGGAACACAAGAGACCCAGTACTTC
cdr3_aa: CASSALRGTQETQYF

d_call: -
v_call: TRBV20-1
clone_size: few
j_call: TRBJ2-3
cdr3_nt: TGCAGTGCTAGCCCTGGGGTGCTGGGCACAGATACGCAGTATTTT
cdr3_aa: CSASPGVLGTDTQYF

d_call: -
v_call: TRBV6-2/TRBV6-3
clone_size: many
j_call: TRBJ2-3
cdr3_nt: TGTGCCAGCAGCCTTTCACCGAGCCGCCCTTCTAGCACAGATACGCAGTATTTT
cdr3_aa: CASSLSPSRPSSTDTQYF

d_call: -
v_call: TRBV7-8
clone_size: -
j_call: TRBJ2-2
cdr3_nt: TGTGCCAGCAGCACCGACAGAAACACCGGGGAGCTGTTTTTT
cdr3_aa: CASSTDRNTGELFF

d_call: -
v_call: TRBV5-4
clone_size: -
j_call: TRBJ2-7
cdr3_nt: TGTGCCAGCAGCTTGGGGCTAGAGTACAAGCAGTACTTC
cdr3_aa: CASSLGLEYKQYF

d_call: -
v_call: TRBV14
clone_size: few
j_call: TRBJ2-1
cdr3_nt: TGTGCCAGCAGCCAACCAATAACAGGCGTCACGGATGAGCAGTTCTTC
cdr3_aa: CASSQPITGVTDEQFF

d_call: TRBD1
v_call: TRBV18
clone_size: -
j_call: TRBJ1-2
cdr3_nt: TGTGCCAGCTCACTAAACCGCTCGGACAGGGGACGCTATGGCTACACCTTC
cdr3_aa: CASSLNRSDRGRYGYTF

d_call: TRBD1
v_call: TRBV7-2
clone_size: many
j_call: TRBJ2-7
cdr3_nt: TGTGCCAGCAGCTCGGACAGGTACTCCTACGAGCAGTACTTC
cdr3_aa: CASSSDRYSYEQYF

d_call: -
v_call: TRBV29-1
clone_size: once
j_call: TRBJ2-7
cdr3_nt: TGCAGCGTTGAAGATGAGGAGGGGGCGCGGGACGAGCAGTACTTC
cdr3_aa: CSVEDEEGARDEQYF

d_call: TRBD1
v_call: TRBV20-1
clone_size: many
j_call: TRBJ2-1
cdr3_nt: TGCAGTGTAGGACAGGGGGCGAAAAATGAGCAGTTCTTC
cdr3_aa: CSVGQGAKNEQFF

d_call: -
v_call: TRBV4-1
clone_size: -
j_call: TRBJ2-2
cdr3_nt: TGCGCCAGCAGCCAAGGACACAGGAACACCGGGGAGCTGTTTTTT
cdr3_aa: CASSQGHRNTGELFF

d_call: TRBD2
v_call: TRBV20-1
clone_size: few
j_call: TRBJ2-3
cdr3_nt: TGCAGTGCTAGAGTATACGGGGGGGCCGCAGATACGCAGTATTTT
cdr3_aa: CSARVYGGAADTQYF

d_call: TRBD1
v_call: TRBV5-6
clone_size: -
j_call: TRBJ2-7
cdr3_nt: TGTGCCAGCAGCTTAAGTGACAGGGCAAAAGCCTACGAGCAGTACTTC
cdr3_aa: CASSLSDRAKAYEQYF

d_call: -
v_call: TRBV6-2/TRBV6-3
clone_size: -
j_call: TRBJ2-1
cdr3_nt: TGTGCCAGCAGTTACTCTCCTTTGGGGTTATACGGTGAGCAGTTCTTC
cdr3_aa: CASSYSPLGLYGEQFF

d_call: -
v_call: TRBV20-1
clone_size: few
j_call: TRBJ1-1
cdr3_nt: TGCAGTCAAGAAAGGGCCCCCAAAAACACTGAAGCTTTCTTT
cdr3_aa: CSQERAPKNTEAFF

d_call: -
v_call: TRBV15
clone_size: -
j_call: TRBJ2-2
cdr3_nt: TGTGCCACCAGCAGAGACCGCAGTAAAACCGGGGAGCTGTTTTTT
cdr3_aa: CATSRDRSKTGELFF

d_call: -
v_call: TRBV7-3
clone_size: few
j_call: TRBJ2-3
cdr3_nt: TGTGCCAGCAGCTCCCTAGCGACAGATACGCAGTATTTT
cdr3_aa: CASSSLATDTQYF

d_call: TRBD2
v_call: TRBV6-5
clone_size: many
j_call: TRBJ2-1
cdr3_nt: TGTGCCAGCAGTTACTCGAGGCGGGGGGGTTACAATGAGCAGTTCTTC
cdr3_aa: CASSYSRRGGYNEQFF

d_call: -
v_call: TRBV4-3
clone_size: -
j_call: TRBJ2-7
cdr3_nt: TGCGCCAGCAGCCAAGACCCGTCTAGCGACCACGAGCAGTACTTC
cdr3_aa: CASSQDPSSDHEQYF

d_call: TRBD1
v_call: TRBV7-2
clone_size: -
j_call: TRBJ1-6
cdr3_nt: TGTGCCAGCAGCTTATGGACAGGGTCTAACAATTCACCCCTCCACTTT
cdr3_aa: CASSLWTGSNNSPLHF

d_call: -
v_call: TRBV29-1
clone_size: -
j_call: TRBJ2-7
cdr3_nt: TGCAGCGCCCGTCTGGCCTCCTACGAGCAGAACTTC
cdr3_aa: CSARLASYEQNF

d_call: -
v_call: TRBV11-3
clone_size: many
j_call: TRBJ2-3
cdr3_nt: TGTGCCAGCAGCCCAACCGGCCCCGGGGCCTCGGGCACAGATACGCAGTATTTT
cdr3_aa: CASSPTGPGASGTDTQYF

d_call: -
v_call: TRBV6-1
clone_size: few
j_call: TRBJ1-3
cdr3_nt: TGTGCCAGCAGACCTCGGCGCTCTGGAAACACCATATATTTT
cdr3_aa: CASRPRRSGNTIYF

d_call: -
v_call: TRBV5-4
clone_size: -
j_call: TRBJ2-1
cdr3_nt: TGTGCCAGCAGCTTTTATGGCGGATACAATGAGCAGTTCTTC
cdr3_aa: CASSFYGGYNEQFF

d_call: TRBD1
v_call: TRBV5-1
clone_size: -
j_call: TRBJ2-2
cdr3_nt: TGCGCCAGCAGCTTACGGACAGGGGCCCTAAACACCGGGGAGCTGTTTTTT
cdr3_aa: CASSLRTGALNTGELFF

d_call: -
v_call: TRBV11-2
clone_size: many
j_call: TRBJ1-2
cdr3_nt: TGTGCCAGCAGCTTAGGCCAAGTAGACTATGGCTACACCTTC
cdr3_aa: CASSLGQVDYGYTF

d_call: -
v_call: TRBV7-9
clone_size: -
j_call: TRBJ2-3
cdr3_nt: TGTGCCAGCAGCTTAGTGGGGACGTCAAGGGGCACAGATACGCAGTATTTT
cdr3_aa: CASSLVGTSRGTDTQYF

d_call: -
v_call: TRBV7-8
clone_size: many
j_call: TRBJ2-6
cdr3_nt: TGTGCCAGCAGCTTCCGAACCGGGGCCAACGTCCTGACTTTC
cdr3_aa: CASSFRTGANVLTF